This record concerns one T cell receptor (beta chain) sequence. This clone was counted a few times. Its recognized antigen is unknown. No base quality information exists; no much larger clone differs at one position. The immunoSEQ kit was used, according to the manufacturer's recommendations, to generate TCR beta libraries from genomic DNA. To prepare libraries, a first multiplex PCR with proprietary primers was run, followed by a second PCR that added unique barcodes, and a bead cleanup was done after each round. Each sample batch included a kit-provided positive control reaction and a negative control reaction. The final libraries were assessed on an Agilent 4200 TapeStation D1000 ScreenTape, pooled by volume, and quantified by qPCR. An Illumina NextSeq500 fitted with a MidOutput 150-cycle cartridge performed the sequencing, running 156 Read1 cycles and 15 Index1 cycles with the kit's custom primers. The pooled library was loaded at approximately 0.96 pM, and about 19% PhiX control was spiked in. In the source study's methods: The vendor-processed data were analyzed in R, and a clonotype was defined as all T cells that share the same CDR3 nucleotide sequence. For clone abundance analyses, frequencies were normalized to the 10,000 most abundant clones per sample. Public T cell clones, which averaged fewer than five per sample, were removed prior to analysis. Dominant motifs were analyzed with ImmunoMap using the PAM10 matrix, a gap penalty of 30, and a homology threshold of 0.3, and motifs with a cumulative frequency of at least 0.01 were considered dominant. Imported from immuneACCESS, the table was reduced by TCRdb to in-frame sequences with V and J called. These copies leave out some clones; in studies compared against another copy, an unresolved V gene accounts for under half, and the cause of the remainder is not known. D and trimming come from the DNA, and the V and J calls and clone size come from that table. The table for this sample lists around 23,000 clones; roughly 53% of them were counted only once. The ten largest clones add up to roughly 22% of the sample.

These data belong to a study of radiation and T cells in renal cell carcinoma (dated by TCRdb to the early 2020s). Regarding the research as a whole: A total of 50 to 60 samples underwent TCR beta sequencing, made up of some 26 tumors and some 27 peripheral blood samples. Across all 53 samples, 4,000,000 or so unique CDR3 nucleotide sequences encoding around 2,500,000 unique CDR3 amino acid sequences were identified.

The time point label for this specimen denotes: tumor resected at nephrectomy. Reading the label with the study, this specimen's treatment or condition is: treatment-naive control, cytoreductive nephrectomy. Control tumors were obtained from treatment-naive renal cell carcinoma patients in whom cytoreductive nephrectomy was performed without prior radiation. All patients had renal cell carcinoma with clear cell pathology. Control tumors used for TCR sequencing came from 4 females and 11 males, resected 2011 to 2014, with median age around 50 years (range roughly 35 to 85). Tumor processing involved mechanical dissociation, digestion with collagenase/hyaluronidase at 37 degrees C, handling in gentleMACS C tubes, and storage in liquid nitrogen. Genomic DNA for TCR sequencing was prepared using the QIAamp DNA Blood Mini Kit (Qiagen). Only samples passing all quality control checks were included in the analyses.

The germline V gene supplies CDR1 LGHNA and CDR2 YSLEER. Taken from cysteine to phenylalanine, the CDR3 has 13 residues. Only the CDR3 part of the read is kept: 39 bases, read in frame from the first base. V is clipped by 0 bases and J by 4 bases, and the sequence between their germline boundaries is 7 bases long. Broader findings and caveats from the paper: Intratumoral heterogeneity went uncaptured because the only tumor material available was small regions of roughly 1 g. With a single-armed trial design, the study had no way to address how radiation dose or scheduling affects the TCR repertoire. Compared with control tumors, irradiated tumors had a greater number of dominant CDR3 motifs, and those motifs took up a bigger portion of the repertoire. TCR clonality was higher in irradiated tumors than in controls, as the top 100 clonotypes made up an average of about 54% of the repertoire in irradiated tumors compared with 43% in nephrectomy-only tumors.

This sequence originates from a human donor with renal cell carcinoma. This chain joins TRBV4-3 to TRBJ2-7; there is no confident call for the D gene. Sequencing used tumor tissue, obtained from a patient whose treatment was nephrectomy without radiotherapy. CDR3 reads: CASSQDSRYEQYF. The base sequence is TGCGCCAGCAGCCAAGATTCGCGGTACGAGCAGTACTTC.